This TCR beta chain was observed in a study of cytomegalovirus exposure and HLA in healthy donors. General study points: Some TCR beta chains (over 150 of them) were listed as cytomegalovirus-associated.

V lost 7 bases and J lost 5; bases outside the gene matches: 16. The CDR3 runs to 16 residues. The germline CDR1 and CDR2 sequences are SGHVS and FQNEAQ. Note on this clone: Its cognate antigen is unknown.

Separate from the 666-subject first cohort was the approximately 120-subject validation cohort, to which the donors belonged. Sequencing was performed with immunoSEQ multiplex PCR; in TCRdb, only in-frame clones are kept and a portion is missing. In the table there are more than 250,000 clones, 87% of which are singletons. This TCR derives from a woman in her twenties or thirties in good health and CMV-seropositive. The chain recombines TRBV7-8 with TRBJ2-5, with 7 bases fitting TRBD2. The sequenced sample was PBMCs. CDR3 protein: CASTPSGVREGETQYF. The DNA of the CDR3 is TGTGCCAGCACCCCTAGCGGAGTAAGAGAGGGGGAGACCCAGTACTTC. Full variable domain (missing parts from reference TRBV7-8 and TRBJ2-5): GAGVSQSPRYKVAKRGQDVALRCDPISGHVSLFWYQQALGQGPEFLTYFQNEAQLDKSGLPSDRFFAERPEGSVSTLKIQRTQQEDSAVYLCASTPSGVREGETQYFGPGTRLLVL.